Shown below are 27 T cell receptor beta chains from a single sample sequenced in a study of blood T cell repertoires in COVID-19. Libraries were prepared by immunoSEQ multiplex PCR; TCRdb keeps only in-frame clonotypes and omits some of them. The sample records more than 300,000 clones, 91% being singletons. Specimen: PBMCs or T cells enriched from blood (not recorded which). These receptors came from a woman in her 40s who had been exposed to COVID-19.

The J gene is TRBJ2-2, the V gene TRBV11-3; TRBD1 matches 11 bases. After removal of 4 bases from V and 5 bases from J, the junction contained 6 bases not matched to a gene. Germline V lookup: CDR1 SGHNT, CDR2 YENEEA. CDR3 length: 16 residues. For the CDR3, the DNA is TGTGCCAGCAGCTATGGGACAGGGGGGCGGACCGGGGAGCTGTTTTTT. It encodes CASSYGTGGRTGELFF.

This clone came up once. This chain uses TRBV15 with TRBJ1-1; possible D gene TRBD1, 5 bases. V was cut by 0 bases and J by 4 bases, with 12 bases left in between. The CDR3 covers 15 residues. Germline CDR1 is LNHNV and CDR2 is YYDKDF (reference sequence). DNA of the CDR3: TGTGCCACCAGCAGAGATACAAGGGGATCCACTGAAGCTTTCTTT. This translates into CATSRDTRGSTEAFF.

The chain couples TRBV5-1 to TRBJ2-1; 7 bases are shared with TRBD2. From germline, CDR1 is SGHRS and CDR2 YFSETQ. Unmatched junction bases numbered 7, after V lost 4 bases and J lost 0 bases. CDR3 size: 16 residues. The CDR3, as DNA: TGCGCCAGCAGCCCGGGACTATCCTCCTCCTACAATGAGCAGTTCTTC. Amino acid sequence: CASSPGLSSSYNEQFF.

V and J are TRBV7-8 and TRBJ2-6; 7 bases align to TRBD2. After removal of 1 base from V and 2 bases from J, the junction contained 2 bases not matched to a gene. Germline V gene data show CDR1 as SGHVS and CDR2 as FQNEAQ. This CDR3 has 16 residues. The CDR3 protein is CASSLVGGAGANVLTF. DNA for the CDR3: TGTGCCAGCAGCTTAGTGGGAGGGGCTGGGGCCAACGTCCTGACTTTC. The full variable domain, with the rest looked up from reference TRBV7-8 and TRBJ2-6, is GAGVSQSPRYKVAKRGQDVALRCDPISGHVSLFWYQQALGQGPEFLTYFQNEAQLDKSGLPSDRFFAERPEGSVSTLKIQRTQQEDSAVYLCASSLVGGAGANVLTFGAGSRLTVL.

A remark on this clone: Other DNA sequences in this specimen translate into the identical CDR3. J is TRBJ2-3 and V is TRBV7-3; weak D call: TRBD2 (6 bases). V lost 5 bases, J lost 2 bases, and 11 bases lay in between. Looked up from germline, CDR1 is SGHTA and CDR2 is FQGTGA. The length of the CDR3 is 14 residues. As DNA, the CDR3 is TGTGCCAGCAGCCCTGGGACTGTCACAGATACGCAGTATTTT. Its protein is CASSPGTVTDTQYF.

This chain uses TRBV6-5 with TRBJ1-1, with unresolved D. Germline loops: CDR1 MNHEY, CDR2 SVGAGI. The germline V and J ends were trimmed by 6 bases and 3 bases, with 14 bases remaining between them. The CDR3 has 14 amino acids. The CDR3 DNA reads TGTGCCAGCAGCCGCGTAGCTGGAGACACTGAAGCTTTCTTT. It specifies CASSRVAGDTEAFF.

J is TRBJ1-4 and V is TRBV10-1; D not resolved. V was pared by 4 bases and J by 5 bases, with 8 bases between. Germline V CDR1 and CDR2: WNHNN, SYGVQD (reference sequence). The CDR3 sequence is 13 residues long. CDR3 nucleotide sequence: TGCGCCAGCAGTGGAGGGAGAAATGAAAAACTGTTTTTT. Its protein product is CASSGGRNEKLFF.

CDR3 loop: CAWSVNSGYNEQFF. In nucleotides, the CDR3 is TGTGCCTGGAGTGTGAATAGCGGTTACAATGAGCAGTTCTTC. This chain links TRBV30 with TRBJ2-1, with D possibly matching TRBD2 (6 bases). This CDR3 has 14 residues. The V gene lost 0 bases and the J gene lost 4 bases, with 10 bases spanning the gap. Germline V CDR1 and CDR2: GTSNPN, SVGIG (reference sequence).

The chain employs TRBV12-3 or TRBV12-4 and TRBJ2-6, with unresolved D. CDR3 length: 13 amino acids. With 11 bases removed from V and 0 bases from J, the gap between germline ends came to 8 bases. This CDR3 is CACTISGANVLTF. The CDR3 bases are TGTGCCTGTACAATCTCTGGGGCCAACGTCCTGACTTTC.

This chain joins TRBV6-5 and TRBJ2-6; D is uncertain. Germline V CDR1 and CDR2: MNHEY, SVGAGI. V gave up 6 bases and J gave up 0 bases, with 3 bases separating them. The CDR3 is 13 residues long. Here the CDR3 DNA reads TGTGCCAGCAGCGTCTCTGGGGCCAACGTCCTGACTTTC. Protein product: CASSVSGANVLTF.

V and J are TRBV7-3 and TRBJ1-1; TRBD1 matches 9 bases. The CDR3 extends over 14 amino acids. The trim removed 2 bases at V and 4 bases at J, leaving 2 bases unmatched. Germline loops: CDR1 SGHTA, CDR2 FQGTGA. CDR3 nucleotides: TGTGCCAGCAGCTTAGGGACAGGGACCACTGAAGCTTTCTTT. This encodes CASSLGTGTTEAFF.

The table lists this clone with many counts. V and J are TRBV7-9 and TRBJ1-5, with D uncertain. CDR1 is SEHNR and CDR2 is FQNEAQ in the germline V gene (reference sequence). The ends were cut back, 5 bases at V and 9 bases at J, with 11 bases in the middle. CDR3 length equals 12 residues. CDR3 coding DNA: TGTGCCAGCAGCCCCAGTTCAGGGCCCCAGCATTTT. This encodes CASSPSSGPQHF.

The chain is built from TRBV3-1 (or the pseudogene TRBV3-2) and TRBJ1-2; perhaps TRBD1 as D (5 bases). The V end was cut by 0 bases, the J end by 14 bases, with 13 bases between. Germline loops: CDR1 LGHDT, CDR2 YNNKEL (reference sequence). The length of the CDR3 is 12 residues. CDR3 protein: CASSQDEGRVTF. CDR3 nucleotide sequence: TGTGCCAGCAGCCAAGATGAGGGGAGGGTGACCTTC.

The rearrangement joins TRBV25-1 to TRBJ1-1, with D unresolved. Germline V CDR1 and CDR2: MGHDK, SYGVNS. V lost 6 bases, J lost 8 bases, and 13 bases lay in between. The CDR3 loop spans 12 amino acids. DNA of the CDR3: TGTGCCAGCAGGGGCGGAGGGAGAGAAGCTTTCTTT. This gives the protein CASRGGGREAFF.

The CDR3 sequence is CASSMVGVNEKLFF. The CDR3 DNA reads as TGTGCCAGTAGTATGGTAGGGGTGAATGAAAAACTGTTTTTT. The rearrangement joins TRBV19 to TRBJ1-4, with D tentatively TRBD1 (5 bases). Deletions cut 3 bases from V and 5 bases from J, with 10 bases between. The CDR3 sequence is 14 residues long. Germline loops: CDR1 LNHDA, CDR2 SQIVND (reference sequence).

The chain recombines TRBV6-4 with TRBJ2-3; D is unresolved. The CDR3 runs 14 residues. Germline V gene lookup returns CDR1 MRHNA and CDR2 SNTAGT. V lost 4 bases, J lost 2 bases, and 10 bases lay in between. The CDR3 coding sequence is TGTGCCAGCAGTGCCATGGGCCTCACAGATACGCAGTATTTT. This sequence encodes CASSAMGLTDTQYF.

This clone appeared once. The chain couples TRBV5-4 to TRBJ1-1; weak D call: TRBD1 (6 bases). The CDR3 runs to 14 residues. The V end was cut by 0 bases, the J end by 5 bases, with 11 bases between. Germline V gives CDR1 SGHNT, CDR2 YYREEE (reference sequence). DNA for the CDR3: TGTGCCAGCAGCTTGGTACAGGGTATAACTGAAGCTTTCTTT. Translated: CASSLVQGITEAFF.

Regarding this clone: Other DNA sequences from this sample encode an identical CDR3 as well. This chain joins TRBV7-9 and TRBJ1-1; no reliable D call. CDR3 length: 15 residues. V shed 5 bases and J shed 1 base, with 14 bases lying between them. Germline-derived CDR1 and CDR2 are SEHNR and FQNEAQ (reference sequence). CDR3 sequence (DNA): TGTGCCAGCAGCCCGCCGACCGGGGAGAACACTGAAGCTTTCTTT. Its translation: CASSPPTGENTEAFF.

The chain combines TRBV7-3 with TRBJ2-7, with 9 bases identical to TRBD1. Germline CDR1 is SGHTA and CDR2 is FQGTGA. V was clipped by 6 bases and J by 13 bases; unmatched bases: 10. The CDR3 totals 12 residues. The CDR3 protein is CASSLGQGRLYF. CDR3 DNA: TGTGCCAGCAGTCTTGGACAGGGGAGGCTTTACTTC.

V and J are TRBV14 and TRBJ2-1; D is undetermined. This CDR3 comprises 16 residues. Germline V CDR1 and CDR2: SGHDN, FVKESK. V dropped 0 bases and J dropped 4 bases, with 13 bases sitting between them. CDR3 DNA sequence: TGTGCCAGCAGCCAAGAAGGCAGGCAGATTTACAATGAGCAGTTCTTC. Its protein product is CASSQEGRQIYNEQFF.

The chain links TRBV7-8 to TRBJ2-4; no reliable D call. The germline V and J ends were trimmed by 2 bases and 13 bases, with 27 bases remaining between them. This CDR3 is 17 amino acids long. The germline V gene encodes CDR1 SGHVS and CDR2 FQNEAQ. The CDR3 loop reads CASSLYLAGENERRQYF. DNA of the CDR3: TGTGCCAGCAGCTTATATCTTGCAGGCGAAAATGAGAGACGGCAGTACTTC.

This clone was observed a single time. V gene TRBV4-3 combines with J gene TRBJ1-3; 9 bases are shared with TRBD1. Germline V gives CDR1 LGHNA, CDR2 YSLEER. The CDR3 is 15 residues long. V shed 4 bases, J shed 5 bases, and the junction held 6 bases outside the gene matches. CDR3 protein: CASSPSDRGRNTIYF. The CDR3 DNA follows: TGCGCCAGCAGCCCTTCGGACAGGGGAAGAAACACCATATATTTT.

This chain connects TRBV19 to TRBJ1-2; 7 bases map to TRBD1. This CDR3 is 15 amino acids long. The germline gives CDR1 LNHDA, CDR2 SQIVND (reference sequence). V was pared by 5 bases and J by 7 bases, with 13 bases of the junction left unmatched. CDR3 in DNA: TGTGCCAGTAGTCCCGATCCAGGGGGGAGAGGTGGCTACACCTTC. This codes for CASSPDPGGRGGYTF.

The chain joins TRBV6-1 to TRBJ2-3; 7 bases map to TRBD2. Per the germline V gene, CDR1 is MNHNS and CDR2 is SASEGT. This CDR3 is built from 16 residues. Trimming at V came to 2 bases and at J to 3 bases, leaving 8 bases not matched to a gene. CDR3 sequence reads: CASSERAGRWTDTQYF. The CDR3 coding sequence is TGTGCCAGCAGTGAACGAGCGGGACGGTGGACAGATACGCAGTATTTT.

The DNA of the CDR3 is TGTGCCAGCAGTCTAGGCTATAGCAATCAGCCCCAGCATTTT. Its translation: CASSLGYSNQPQHF. This sequence joins TRBV2 and TRBJ1-5; D is unclear. The V and J ends lost 5 bases and 0 bases respectively, with 8 bases between them. This CDR3 is built from 14 residues. Germline loops: CDR1 SNHLY, CDR2 FYNNEI.

The J gene is TRBJ1-1, the V gene TRBV24-1; TRBD1 matches 10 bases. CDR3 length: 20 residues. Germline V lookup: CDR1 KGHDR, CDR2 SFDVKD. Trimming removed 2 bases from V and 7 bases from J; junction bases left unmatched: 21. This CDR3 is CATSDSPSGTGDYKSGEAFF. In DNA, the CDR3 is TGTGCCACCAGTGATTCCCCCTCGGGGACAGGGGATTACAAGTCAGGTGAAGCTTTCTTT.

The rearrangement joins TRBV6-5 to TRBJ2-5; the D gene is possibly TRBD2 (6 bases). This CDR3 is built from 14 residues. From germline, CDR1 is MNHEY and CDR2 SVGAGI. Trimming took off 6 bases at V and 2 bases at J, with 13 bases between the two ends. In nucleotides, the CDR3 is TGTGCCAGCAGCTTTGGTGGGGGGCAAGAGACCCAGTACTTC. It is translated as CASSFGGGQETQYF.